This T cell receptor beta chain was recorded in a study of neurological immune-mediated disorders. The CDR3 consists of 12 residues. V was cut by 10 bases and J by 7 bases, with 15 bases left in between. Germline lookup yields CDR1 KGHDR and CDR2 SFDVKD. From 2 million PBMCs stored at -80 C, the unsorted libraries were generated. cDNA synthesis was performed by 5'RACE with 10-nucleotide random UMIs. In every sequencing run, more than 180 million TCR-beta sequences were generated from 15-18 subjects. TCRdb itself ran the 5' RACE reads through MiXCR, one entry per CDR3 protein. The data show about 30,000 distinct CDR3 sequences, 15% seen once. Findings and limits, study-wide: CDR3 amino acid sequences of expanded clones were not shared across subjects, a result suggesting private repertoires in all groups.

This clonotype came up many times. Its antigen is not known. Sequencing was carried out using PBMCs. V usage is TRBV24-1 and J usage is TRBJ1-1; D unresolved. The source is a man between 65 and 85 years old in good health. The CDR3 reads CATTPQMREAFF. DNA of the CDR3: TGTGCCACTACACCGCAAATGCGTGAAGCTTTCTTT.